The rows below give T cell receptor beta chains drawn from one sample of a study of T cell responses to AZD1222 COVID-19 vaccine. TCRdb's table, derived via immunoSEQ multiplex PCR, lists solely in-frame clones and lacks some. The table records about 110,000 clones, roughly 89% of them present only once. Sample: peripheral blood, taken on day 0 of AZD1222 vaccination. All receptors derive from an adult in good health. Each CDR3 is given with its conserved first and last residue. D genes are given only for firm matches. The size field is filled for only some rows; it gives once, few, many or a size class.

d_call	clone_size	v_call	j_call	cdr3_aa	cdr3_nt
TRBD2	.	TRBV7-2	TRBJ2-1	CASSSTAGLAGGYNEQFF	TGTGCCAGCAGCTCAACCGCGGGACTAGCGGGGGGCTACAATGAGCAGTTCTTC
.	.	TRBV5-5	TRBJ1-2	CASSLGPKAPTYYGYTF	TGTGCCAGCAGCTTGGGTCCGAAGGCTCCGACTTACTATGGCTACACCTTC
.	.	TRBV7-6	TRBJ1-2	CASSLGAGSYGYTF	TGTGCCAGCAGCTTAGGGGCGGGGAGCTATGGCTACACCTTC
.	.	TRBV7-9	TRBJ1-4	CASSFAGRALSGEKLFF	TGTGCCAGCAGCTTTGCAGGACGGGCCCTTTCGGGAGAAAAACTGTTTTTT
.	.	TRBV7-2	TRBJ1-4	CASRSSEKLFF	TGTGCCAGCAGGTCTAGTGAAAAACTGTTTTTT
.	.	TRBV6-5	TRBJ1-2	CASSNRAEDNGYTF	TGTGCCAGCAGTAACAGGGCGGAGGATAATGGCTACACCTTC
.	.	TRBV5-1	TRBJ2-2	CASRSVQDTGELFF	TGCGCCAGCAGATCGGTACAGGACACCGGGGAGCTGTTTTTT
.	.	TRBV19	TRBJ2-5	CASSPRVQETQYF	TGTGCCAGTAGTCCCCGGGTCCAAGAGACCCAGTACTTC
TRBD2	.	TRBV5-1	TRBJ2-2	CASEVNMEGLAGGANTGELFF	TGCGCCAGCGAAGTTAACATGGAAGGACTAGCGGGGGGCGCGAACACCGGGGAGCTGTTTTTT
TRBD1	.	TRBV23-1	TRBJ1-2	CASSPYDRDRTLANYGYTF	TGCGCCAGCAGTCCATACGACCGGGACAGGACGTTAGCTAACTATGGCTACACCTTC
.	.	TRBV7-8	TRBJ1-5	CASSLAQGTQPQHF	TGTGCCAGCAGCTTAGCGCAAGGCACTCAGCCCCAGCATTTT
TRBD2	once	TRBV6-5	TRBJ2-1	CASSRGLAGANEQFF	TGTGCCAGCAGCAGAGGACTAGCGGGAGCCAATGAGCAGTTCTTC
.	once	TRBV6-5	TRBJ1-2	CASRHQDYGYTF	TGTGCCAGCAGGCACCAAGATTATGGCTACACCTTC
TRBD1	.	TRBV7-9	TRBJ2-3	CASSFSTGVPDTQYF	TGTGCCAGCAGCTTCTCGACAGGGGTACCAGATACGCAGTATTTT
.	.	TRBV15	TRBJ2-3	CATSSQRGIVSFDTQYF	TGTGCCACCAGCAGCCAAAGAGGCATAGTGTCATTCGATACGCAGTATTTT
TRBD1	.	TRBV5-6	TRBJ2-3	CASSLPGQLTTDTQYF	TGTGCCAGCAGCTTGCCGGGACAGCTTACCACAGATACGCAGTATTTT
.	.	TRBV9	TRBJ1-3	CASSVDGGSGNTIYF	TGTGCCAGCAGCGTAGACGGCGGATCTGGAAACACCATATATTTT
.	.	TRBV7-8	TRBJ2-3	CASSPRSGGGLTDTQYF	TGTGCCAGCAGCCCCAGGTCCGGGGGAGGACTTACAGATACGCAGTATTTT
TRBD2	.	TRBV20-1	TRBJ2-1	CSASRMAGGYNEQFF	TGCAGTGCTAGTCGAATGGCGGGGGGATACAATGAGCAGTTCTTC
.	.	TRBV15	TRBJ2-7	CATSRADYPSEQYF	TGTGCCACCAGCAGAGCCGATTATCCGAGCGAGCAGTACTTC
TRBD1	.	TRBV4-3	TRBJ1-2	CASSARTGGYTF	TGCGCCAGCAGCGCTCGGACAGGTGGCTACACCTTC
.	.	TRBV19	TRBJ2-1	CASSASNEQFF	TGTGCCAGTAGTGCCTCCAATGAGCAGTTCTTC
.	few	TRBV2	TRBJ1-2	CASSEGTNYGYTF	TGTGCCAGCAGTGAGGGGACTAACTATGGCTACACCTTC
.	.	TRBV18	TRBJ1-5	CASSSGNSNQPQHF	TGTGCCAGCTCATCGGGGAATAGCAATCAGCCCCAGCATTTT
TRBD2	once	TRBV10-2	TRBJ2-5	CATSPGGQETQYF	TGCGCCACCTCTCCGGGGGGCCAAGAGACCCAGTACTTC
.	.	TRBV30	TRBJ2-7	CAWSYTYEQYF	TGTGCCTGGAGTTATACCTACGAGCAGTACTTC
.	.	TRBV20-1	TRBJ2-7	CSASGTSSEQYF	TGCAGTGCTAGTGGTACTAGCTCCGAGCAGTACTTC
.	.	TRBV4-3	TRBJ1-2	CASSQDEGNIGENYGYTF	TGCGCCAGCAGCCAAGATGAGGGGAACATAGGGGAAAACTATGGCTACACCTTC
TRBD1	few	TRBV5-6	TRBJ1-2	CASSPGGGYGYTF	TGTGCCAGCAGCCCAGGGGGGGGGTATGGCTACACCTTC
.	.	TRBV19	TRBJ2-7	CASSSGTLASEQYF	TGTGCCAGTAGTTCCGGGACTTTAGCTTCCGAGCAGTACTTC
TRBD1	.	TRBV5-1	TRBJ1-2	CASSMTLLGQPLRNYGYTF	TGCGCCAGCAGCATGACCCTACTGGGACAGCCATTAAGAAACTATGGCTACACCTTC
TRBD2	few	TRBV19	TRBJ2-7	CASSFEHGGAGYEQYF	TGTGCCAGTAGTTTCGAACACGGGGGGGCTGGCTACGAGCAGTACTTC
.	.	TRBV6-4	TRBJ1-5	CASSEAGGADQPQHF	TGTGCCAGCAGTGAAGCCGGGGGCGCGGATCAGCCCCAGCATTTT
.	.	TRBV3-1/TRBV3-2	TRBJ1-2	CASSQQGWGYTF	TGTGCCAGCAGCCAACAGGGATGGGGCTACACCTTC
.	few	TRBV10-1	TRBJ2-1	CASSEIWAEQFF	TGCGCCAGCAGTGAGATTTGGGCCGAGCAGTTCTTC
.	.	TRBV5-1	TRBJ2-5	CASSLQETQYF	TGCGCCAGCAGCTTACAAGAGACCCAGTACTTC
.	.	TRBV5-4	TRBJ1-5	CASSWDGLAQHF	TGTGCCAGCAGCTGGGACGGTTTAGCCCAGCATTTT
.	.	TRBV7-9	TRBJ1-4	CASSYTDIPGEKLFF	TGTGCCAGCAGCTATACCGACATCCCAGGCGAAAAACTGTTTTTT
.	.	TRBV9	TRBJ2-3	CASSAGSSSTDTQYF	TGTGCCAGCAGCGCGGGTAGCTCTAGCACAGATACGCAGTATTTT
TRBD2	.	TRBV9	TRBJ2-2	CASSVVSGGTGELFF	TGTGCCAGCAGCGTAGTATCGGGGGGCACCGGGGAGCTGTTTTTT
.	once	TRBV5-3	TRBJ1-5	CARSLGISGSRFSNQPQHF	TGTGCCAGAAGCTTGGGTATCTCTGGGTCGCGTTTTAGCAATCAGCCCCAGCATTTT
.	.	TRBV2	TRBJ2-3	CASTGHYTDTQYF	TGTGCCAGCACGGGACACTACACAGATACGCAGTATTTT
.	.	TRBV11-2	TRBJ2-7	CASSPDSFEQYF	TGTGCCAGCAGCCCGGACAGTTTCGAGCAGTACTTC
.	.	TRBV2	TRBJ1-2	CASSSEQGNYGYTF	TGTGCCAGCAGTTCGGAACAGGGTAACTATGGCTACACCTTC
.	.	TRBV2	TRBJ1-2	CASRLSGYTF	TGTGCCAGCAGGTTATCCGGCTACACCTTC
.	.	TRBV4-3	TRBJ2-3	CASSQDPGTQYF	TGCGCCAGCAGCCAAGATCCTGGGACGCAGTATTTT
.	.	TRBV6-4	TRBJ2-1	CASSDGGGLEQFF	TGTGCCAGCAGTGACGGAGGGGGTCTTGAGCAGTTCTTC
.	few	TRBV4-3	TRBJ2-2	CASSQNYPDTGELFF	TGCGCCAGCAGCCAAAACTATCCGGACACCGGGGAGCTGTTTTTT
TRBD2	.	TRBV5-4	TRBJ2-7	CASSSPLTSGDYEQYF	TGTGCCAGCAGCTCTCCCTTGACTAGCGGAGATTACGAGCAGTACTTC
TRBD1	.	TRBV5-5	TRBJ2-7	CASSPGQSSSYEQYF	TGTGCCAGCAGCCCGGGACAGTCGAGCTCCTACGAGCAGTACTTC
.	.	TRBV2	TRBJ2-3	CASRVRRGTDTQYF	TGTGCCAGCAGAGTAAGACGGGGCACAGATACGCAGTATTTT
.	.	TRBV7-6	TRBJ2-5	CASSLADRLLQETQYF	TGTGCCAGCAGCTTAGCGGACCGACTACTACAAGAGACCCAGTACTTC
.	.	TRBV7-2	TRBJ1-3	CASSFRGRDSGNTIYF	TGTGCCAGCAGCTTCCGAGGACGGGACTCTGGAAACACCATATATTTT
.	few	TRBV5-4	TRBJ1-4	CASSQDGGYEKLFF	TGTGCCAGCAGCCAAGATGGGGGGTATGAAAAACTGTTTTTT
.	.	TRBV7-8	TRBJ1-6	CASSLASVDSPLHF	TGTGCCAGCAGCTTAGCGAGTGTAGATTCACCCCTCCACTTT